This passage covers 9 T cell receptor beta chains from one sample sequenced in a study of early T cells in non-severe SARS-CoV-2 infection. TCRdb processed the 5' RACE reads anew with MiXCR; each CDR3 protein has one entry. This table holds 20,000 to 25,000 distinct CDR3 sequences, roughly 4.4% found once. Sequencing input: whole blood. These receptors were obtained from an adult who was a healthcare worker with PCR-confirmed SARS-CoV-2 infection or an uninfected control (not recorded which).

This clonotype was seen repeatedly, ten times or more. CDR3 DNA: TGTGCCAGCAGCCGCCGGGACAGACCCAATGAGCAGTTCTTC. Translated: CASSRRDRPNEQFF. The gene calls are TRBV7-2 and TRBJ2-1; 7 nucleotides align to TRBD1. From germline, CDR1 is SGHTA and CDR2 FQGNSA. The CDR3 is 14 amino acids. The trim removed 5 bases at V and 6 bases at J, leaving 7 bases unmatched. Full variable domain (outside the CDR3, taken from reference TRBV7-2 and TRBJ2-1): GAGVSQSPSNKVTEKGKDVELRCDPISGHTALYWYRQSLGQGLEFLIYFQGNSAPDKSGLPSDRFSAERTGGSVSTLTIQRTQQEDSAVYLCASSRRDRPNEQFFGPGTRLTVL.

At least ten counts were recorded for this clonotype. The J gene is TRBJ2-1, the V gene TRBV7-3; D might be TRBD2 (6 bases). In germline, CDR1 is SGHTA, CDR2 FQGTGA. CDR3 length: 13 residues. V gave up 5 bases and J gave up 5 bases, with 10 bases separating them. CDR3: CASSTTRDNEQFF. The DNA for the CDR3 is TGTGCCAGCAGCACGACTAGGGACAATGAGCAGTTCTTC.

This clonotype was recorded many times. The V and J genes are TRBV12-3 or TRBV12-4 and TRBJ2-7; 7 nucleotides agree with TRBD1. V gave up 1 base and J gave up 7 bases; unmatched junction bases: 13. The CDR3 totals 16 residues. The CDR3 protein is CASSLGWITARGEQYF. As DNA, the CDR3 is TGTGCCAGCAGTTTAGGCTGGATCACAGCCAGGGGGGAGCAGTACTTC.

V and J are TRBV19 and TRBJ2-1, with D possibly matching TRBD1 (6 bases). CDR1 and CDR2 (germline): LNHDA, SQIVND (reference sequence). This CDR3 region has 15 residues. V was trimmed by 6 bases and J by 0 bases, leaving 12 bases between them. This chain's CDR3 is CASSQPGASYNEQFF. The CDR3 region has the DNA TGTGCCAGTAGCCAGCCAGGGGCCTCCTACAATGAGCAGTTCTTC.

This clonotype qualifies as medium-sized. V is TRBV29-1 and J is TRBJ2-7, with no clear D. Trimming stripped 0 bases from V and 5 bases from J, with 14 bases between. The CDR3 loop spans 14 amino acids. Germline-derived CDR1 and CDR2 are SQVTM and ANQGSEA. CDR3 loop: CSVEDPSKGNEQYF. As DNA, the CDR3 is TGCAGCGTTGAAGACCCGTCGAAGGGCAACGAGCAGTACTTC.

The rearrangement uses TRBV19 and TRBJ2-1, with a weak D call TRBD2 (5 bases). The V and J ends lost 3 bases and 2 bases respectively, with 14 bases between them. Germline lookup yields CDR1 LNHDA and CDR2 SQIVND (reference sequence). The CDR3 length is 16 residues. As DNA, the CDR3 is TGTGCCAGTAGTATCGGGCGGGTCGTAACCTACAATGAGCAGTTCTTC. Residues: CASSIGRVVTYNEQFF.

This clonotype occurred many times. CDR3 amino acids: CASSPSILRGRDYGYTF. The CDR3 coding sequence is TGTGCCAGCAGCCCGTCGATTCTCAGGGGGCGCGACTATGGCTACACCTTC. The rearrangement links TRBV7-2 to TRBJ1-2, with 8 bases fitting TRBD1. Germline trimming cut 5 bases from V and 3 bases from J; bases unmatched to any gene: 14. Germline loops: CDR1 SGHTA, CDR2 FQGNSA. CDR3 length: 17 amino acids.

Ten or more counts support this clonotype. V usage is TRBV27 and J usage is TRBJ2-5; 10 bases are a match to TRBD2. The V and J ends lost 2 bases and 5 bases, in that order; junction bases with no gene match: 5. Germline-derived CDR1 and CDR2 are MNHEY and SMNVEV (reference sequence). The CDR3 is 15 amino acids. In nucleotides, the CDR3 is TGTGCCAGCAGTTTACGAGCGGGAGGGGGGGAGACCCAGTACTTC. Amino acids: CASSLRAGGGETQYF.

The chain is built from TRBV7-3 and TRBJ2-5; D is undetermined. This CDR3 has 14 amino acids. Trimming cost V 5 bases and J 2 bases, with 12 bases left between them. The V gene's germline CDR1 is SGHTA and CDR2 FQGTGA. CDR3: CASSPGSTQETQYF. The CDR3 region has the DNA TGTGCCAGCAGCCCCGGGTCTACACAAGAGACCCAGTACTTC.